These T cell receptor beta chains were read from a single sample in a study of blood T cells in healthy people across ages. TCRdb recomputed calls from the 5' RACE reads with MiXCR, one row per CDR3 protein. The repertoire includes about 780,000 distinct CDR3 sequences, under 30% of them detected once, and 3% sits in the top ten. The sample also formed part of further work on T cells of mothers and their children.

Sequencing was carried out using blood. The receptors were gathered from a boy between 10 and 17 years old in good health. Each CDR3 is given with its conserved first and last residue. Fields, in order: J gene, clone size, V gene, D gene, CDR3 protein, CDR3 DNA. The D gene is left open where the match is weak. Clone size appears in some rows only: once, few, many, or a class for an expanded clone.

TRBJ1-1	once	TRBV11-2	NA	CASSLGAGPEAFF	TGTGCCAGCAGCTTAGGTGCGGGCCCTGAAGCTTTCTTT
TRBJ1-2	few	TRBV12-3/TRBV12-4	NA	CASSLRSTAGGYTF	TGTGCCAGCAGTTTACGGTCGACAGCCGGTGGCTACACCTTC
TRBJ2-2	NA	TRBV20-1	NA	CSARDLVMGASTGELVF	TGCAGTGCTAGAGATCTTGTCATGGGGGCGAGCACCGGGGAGCTGGTTTTT
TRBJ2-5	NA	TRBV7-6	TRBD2	CASSLAFIPGLAAETRYF	TGTGCCAGCAGCTTAGCTTTTATTCCGGGACTAGCGGCGGAGACCCGGTACTTC
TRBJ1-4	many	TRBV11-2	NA	CASTQTGSTEKLFF	TGTGCCAGCACCCAAACAGGGAGTACTGAAAAACTGTTTTTT
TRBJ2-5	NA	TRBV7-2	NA	CATARFTGETQYF	TGTGCCACCGCCCGGTTTACGGGGGAGACCCAGTACTTC
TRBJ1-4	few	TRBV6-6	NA	CATSPSTATKKLFF	TGTGCCACCAGTCCCTCGACGGCTACTAAAAAACTGTTTTTT
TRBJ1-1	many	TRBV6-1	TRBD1	CASSVQGVNTEAFF	TGTGCCAGCAGTGTGCAGGGGGTGAACACTGAAGCTTTCTTT
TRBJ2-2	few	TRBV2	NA	CASTIQGRTGELFF	TGTGCCAGCACCATACAGGGACGGACCGGGGAGCTGTTTTTT
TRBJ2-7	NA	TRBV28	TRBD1	CASSPQTGIGYEQYF	TGTGCCAGCAGTCCCCAGACAGGGATCGGTTACGAGCAGTACTTC
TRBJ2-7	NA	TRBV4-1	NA	CASSHPSGYEQYF	TGCGCCAGCAGCCACCCATCTGGATACGAGCAGTACTTC
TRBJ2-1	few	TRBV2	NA	CASSERWSSGVNEQFF	TGTGCCAGCAGTGAAAGGTGGAGCTCGGGGGTCAATGAGCAGTTCTTC
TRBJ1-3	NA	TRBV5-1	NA	CASSLGSLSEPGNTIYF	TGCGCCAGCAGCTTGGGGAGTTTGAGCGAACCTGGAAACACCATATATTTT
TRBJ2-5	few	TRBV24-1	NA	CATSDLQGGAGPETQYF	TGTGCCACCAGTGATTTGCAGGGGGGGGCCGGACCAGAGACCCAGTACTTC
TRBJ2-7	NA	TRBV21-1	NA	CASSKKNPKRTGGSYEQYF	TGTGCCAGCAGCAAAAAAAATCCTAAGAGGACAGGGGGCTCCTACGAGCAGTACTTC
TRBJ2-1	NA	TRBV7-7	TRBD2	CASSAGTSASNEQFF	TGTGCCAGCAGCGCCGGGACTAGCGCTAGCAATGAGCAGTTCTTC
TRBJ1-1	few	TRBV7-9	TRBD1	CASSPRQGGSGTEAFF	TGTGCCAGCAGCCCCCGACAGGGCGGATCGGGGACTGAAGCTTTCTTT
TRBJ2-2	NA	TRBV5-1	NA	CASSLGPGDSTGELFF	TGCGCCAGCAGCTTGGGTCCGGGAGATTCGACCGGGGAGCTGTTTTTT
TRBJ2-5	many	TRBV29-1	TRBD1	CSVEAGGETQYF	TGCAGCGTTGAAGCAGGGGGAGAGACCCAGTACTTC
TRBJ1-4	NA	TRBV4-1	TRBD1	CASSRQGGAANEKLFF	TGCGCCAGCAGCCGCCAGGGGGGGGCGGCTAATGAAAAACTGTTTTTT
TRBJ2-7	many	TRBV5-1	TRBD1	CASSLGQGDEQYF	TGTGCCAGCAGCTTAGGACAGGGGGACGAGCAGTACTTC
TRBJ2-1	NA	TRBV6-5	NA	CASSSTPSSYNEQFF	TGTGCCAGCAGTTCCACGCCAAGCTCCTACAATGAGCAGTTCTTC
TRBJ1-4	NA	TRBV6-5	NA	CASSSGQYEKLFF	TGTGCCAGCAGTTCCGGACAGTATGAAAAACTGTTTTTT
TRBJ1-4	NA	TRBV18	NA	CASSPPIRPNGEKLFF	TGTGCCAGCTCACCACCGATCCGTCCGAATGGAGAAAAACTGTTTTTT
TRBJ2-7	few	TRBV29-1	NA	CSVTGEGSEQYF	TGCAGCGTTACCGGGGAAGGATCCGAGCAGTACTTC
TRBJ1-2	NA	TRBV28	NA	CASSVSYYGCTF	TGTGCCAGCAGTGTTTCCTACTATGGCTGCACCTTC
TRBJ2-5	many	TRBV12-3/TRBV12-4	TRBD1	CASRLGTGQETQYF	TGTGCCAGCAGGCTCGGGACAGGGCAAGAGACCCAGTACTTC
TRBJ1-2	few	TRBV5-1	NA	CASSLLAGGARVGYTF	TGCGCCAGCAGCTTACTCGCGGGGGGGGCGCGTGTTGGCTACACCTTC
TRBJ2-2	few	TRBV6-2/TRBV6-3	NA	CASARGRRAGELFF	TGTGCCAGCGCGAGGGGCCGTAGGGCCGGGGAGCTGTTTTTT
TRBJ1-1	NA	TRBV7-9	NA	CASSLKGRALAEAFF	TGTGCCAGCAGCTTAAAAGGCAGAGCGCTGGCTGAAGCTTTCTTT
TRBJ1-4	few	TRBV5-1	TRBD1	CASSPIRGLNEKLFF	TGCGCCAGCAGCCCGATCAGGGGGCTTAATGAAAAACTGTTTTTT
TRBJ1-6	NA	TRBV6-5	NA	CASRRGSGSPLHF	TGTGCCAGTCGTAGGGGGTCTGGCTCACCCCTCCACTTT
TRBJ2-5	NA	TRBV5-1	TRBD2	CASGHRGGQETQYF	TGCGCCAGCGGACATCGGGGGGGCCAAGAGACCCAGTACTTC
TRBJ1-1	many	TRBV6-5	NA	CASSPGATEAFF	TGTGCCAGCAGCCCCGGGGCCACTGAAGCTTTCTTT
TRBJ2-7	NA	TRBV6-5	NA	CASRPGPAVDEQYF	TGTGCCAGCAGGCCGGGTCCGGCGGTCGACGAGCAGTACTTC
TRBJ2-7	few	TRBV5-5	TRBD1	CASSFLPGGDYEQYF	TGTGCCAGCAGCTTCCTCCCAGGGGGAGACTACGAGCAGTACTTC
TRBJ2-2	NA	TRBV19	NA	CASAGGPNTGELFF	TGTGCCAGTGCTGGGGGGCCGAACACCGGGGAGCTGTTTTTT
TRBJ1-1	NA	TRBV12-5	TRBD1	CASGKQTGGTRNTEAFF	TGTGCTAGTGGTAAACAGACAGGGGGCACGAGAAACACTGAAGCTTTCTTT
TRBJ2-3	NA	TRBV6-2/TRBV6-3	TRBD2	CASSYSLAGGRDTQYF	TGTGCCAGCAGTTACTCACTAGCGGGAGGTCGAGATACGCAGTACTTT
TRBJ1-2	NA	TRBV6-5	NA	CARTGPYTF	TGTGCCAGAACAGGGCCCTACACCTTC
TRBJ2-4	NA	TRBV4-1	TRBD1	CASSQGRQGAAKNIQYF	TGCGCCAGCAGCCAGGGTCGACAGGGGGCGGCCAAAAACATTCAGTACTTC
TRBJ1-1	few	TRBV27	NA	CASSPKQGNTEAFF	TGTGCCAGCAGTCCAAAACAGGGGAACACTGAAGCTTTCTTT
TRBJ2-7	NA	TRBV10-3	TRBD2	CAIRAGGEQYF	TGTGCCATCAGGGCGGGGGGAGAGCAGTACTTC
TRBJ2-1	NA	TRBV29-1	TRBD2	CSVERVAGGYNEQFF	TGCAGCGTTGAACGGGTAGCGGGGGGTTACAATGAGCAGTTCTTC
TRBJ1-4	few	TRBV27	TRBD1	CASSSAYRDRGEKLFF	TGTGCCAGCAGTTCGGCCTACCGGGACAGGGGTGAAAAACTGTTTTTT
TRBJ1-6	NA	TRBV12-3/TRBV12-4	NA	CASSFESLPYHF	TGTGCCAGCAGTTTTGAGTCTCTACCCTACCACTTT
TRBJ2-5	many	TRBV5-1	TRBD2	CASTPAGGRETQYF	TGCGCCAGCACCCCTGCGGGGGGCCGGGAGACCCAGTACTTC
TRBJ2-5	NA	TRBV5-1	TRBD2	CASRLAGDRETQYF	TGCGCCAGCAGACTAGCGGGAGACCGAGAGACCCAGTACTTC
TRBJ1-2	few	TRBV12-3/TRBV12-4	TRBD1	CASSPPDRDFYGYTF	TGTGCCAGCAGCCCCCCGGACAGGGATTTCTATGGCTACACCTTC
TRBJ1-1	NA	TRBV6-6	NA	CASSHGGSNTEAFF	TGTGCCAGCAGCCACGGTGGCAGCAATACTGAAGCTTTCTTT
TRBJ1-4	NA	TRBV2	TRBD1	CASRGGRSNEKLFF	TGTGCCAGCCGAGGGGGCCGGAGTAATGAAAAACTGTTTTTT
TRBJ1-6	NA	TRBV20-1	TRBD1	CSARDIARTGSNSPLHF	TGCAGTGCTAGAGATATCGCCCGGACAGGGTCGAATTCACCCCTCCACTTT
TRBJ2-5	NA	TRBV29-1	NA	CGVSSPGETQYF	TGCGGCGTCTCGTCACCGGGAGAGACCCAGTACTTC
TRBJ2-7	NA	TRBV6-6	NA	CASSYSSIGYEQYF	TGTGCCAGCAGTTACTCCTCCATCGGCTACGAGCAGTACTTC